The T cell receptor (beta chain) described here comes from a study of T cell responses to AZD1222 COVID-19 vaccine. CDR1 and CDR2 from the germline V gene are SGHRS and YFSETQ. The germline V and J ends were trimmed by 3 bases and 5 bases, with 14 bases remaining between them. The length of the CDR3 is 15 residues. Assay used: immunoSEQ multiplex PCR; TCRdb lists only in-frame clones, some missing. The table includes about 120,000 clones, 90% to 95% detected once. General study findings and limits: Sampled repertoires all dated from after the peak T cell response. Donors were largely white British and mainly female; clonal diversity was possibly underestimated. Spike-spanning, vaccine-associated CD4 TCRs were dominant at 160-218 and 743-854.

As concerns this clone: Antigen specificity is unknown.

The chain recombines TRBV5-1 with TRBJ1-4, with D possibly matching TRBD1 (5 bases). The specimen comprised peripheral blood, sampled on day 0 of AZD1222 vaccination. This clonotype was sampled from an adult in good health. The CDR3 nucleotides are TGCGCCAGCAGCTGGACCGCAGGGTTAAATGAAAAACTGTTTTTT. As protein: CASSWTAGLNEKLFF.